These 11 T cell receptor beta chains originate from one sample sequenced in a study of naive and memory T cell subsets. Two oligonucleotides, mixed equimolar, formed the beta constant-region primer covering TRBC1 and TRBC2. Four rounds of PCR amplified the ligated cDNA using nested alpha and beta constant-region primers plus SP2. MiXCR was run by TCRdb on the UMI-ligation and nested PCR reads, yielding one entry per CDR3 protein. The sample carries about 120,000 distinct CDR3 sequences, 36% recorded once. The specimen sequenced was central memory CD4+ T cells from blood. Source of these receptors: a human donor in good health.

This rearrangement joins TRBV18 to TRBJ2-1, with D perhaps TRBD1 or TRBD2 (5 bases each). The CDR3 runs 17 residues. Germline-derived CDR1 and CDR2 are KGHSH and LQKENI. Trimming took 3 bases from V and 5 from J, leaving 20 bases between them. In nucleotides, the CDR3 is TGTGCCAGCTCACCCCTTAGGGCGGCTGAGGGACACAATGAGCAGTTCTTC. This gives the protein CASSPLRAAEGHNEQFF.

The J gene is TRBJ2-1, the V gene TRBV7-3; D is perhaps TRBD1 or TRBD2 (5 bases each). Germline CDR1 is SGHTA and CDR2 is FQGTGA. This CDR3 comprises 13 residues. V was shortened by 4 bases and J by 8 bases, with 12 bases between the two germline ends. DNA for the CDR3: TGTGCCAGCAGCTCCGGGGCTAGCTATGAGCAGTTCTTC. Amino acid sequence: CASSSGASYEQFF. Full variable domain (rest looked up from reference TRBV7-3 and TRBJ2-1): GAGVSQTPSNKVTEKGKYVELRCDPISGHTALYWYRQSLGQGPEFLIYFQGTGAADDSGLPNDRFFAVRPEGSVSTLKIQRTERGDSAVYLCASSSGASYEQFFGPGTRLTVL.

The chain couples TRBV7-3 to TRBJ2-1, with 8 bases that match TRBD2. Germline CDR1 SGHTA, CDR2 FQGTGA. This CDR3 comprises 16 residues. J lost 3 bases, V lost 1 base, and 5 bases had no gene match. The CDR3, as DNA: TGTGCCAGCAGCTTAAAGCGGGAGAGTTACTACAATGAGCAGTTCTTC. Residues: CASSLKRESYYNEQFF. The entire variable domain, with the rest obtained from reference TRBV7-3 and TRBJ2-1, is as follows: GAGVSQTPSNKVTEKGKYVELRCDPISGHTALYWYRQSLGQGPEFLIYFQGTGAADDSGLPNDRFFAVRPEGSVSTLKIQRTERGDSAVYLCASSLKRESYYNEQFFGPGTRLTVL.

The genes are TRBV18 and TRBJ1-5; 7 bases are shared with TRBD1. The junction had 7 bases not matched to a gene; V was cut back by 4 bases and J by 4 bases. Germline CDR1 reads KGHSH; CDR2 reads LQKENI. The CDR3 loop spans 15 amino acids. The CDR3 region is CASSLLGQKNQPQHF. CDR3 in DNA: TGTGCCAGCTCACTTTTGGGACAGAAAAATCAGCCCCAGCATTTT.

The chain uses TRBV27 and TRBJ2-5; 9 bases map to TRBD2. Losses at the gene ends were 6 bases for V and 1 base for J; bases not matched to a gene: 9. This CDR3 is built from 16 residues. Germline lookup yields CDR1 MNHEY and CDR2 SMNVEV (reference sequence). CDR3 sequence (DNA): TGTGCCAGCAGCCCTTGGCGGGAGGGCCCCCAAGAGACCCAGTACTTC. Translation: CASSPWREGPQETQYF.

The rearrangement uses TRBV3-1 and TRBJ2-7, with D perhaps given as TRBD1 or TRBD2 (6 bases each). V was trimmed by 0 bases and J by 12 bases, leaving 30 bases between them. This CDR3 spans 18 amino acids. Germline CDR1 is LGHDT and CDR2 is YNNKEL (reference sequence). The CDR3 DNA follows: TGTGCCAGCAGCCAAGATCGGGGGCCAGGGTTATCCCCCACGAGGGCGTACTTC. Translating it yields CASSQDRGPGLSPTRAYF.

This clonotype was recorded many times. The CDR3 nucleotides are TGTGCCAGCAGCTTAGGGCCCTCAGGGGCCGAAGCTTTCTTT. Translated: CASSLGPSGAEAFF. V usage is TRBV7-2 and J usage is TRBJ1-1, with a tentative D call TRBD1 (6 bases). Trimming stripped 1 base from V and 8 bases from J, with 14 bases between. Per germline, CDR1 SGHTA and CDR2 FQGNSA. CDR3 size: 14 residues. Drawing the rest from reference TRBV7-2 and TRBJ1-1, the complete variable domain is GAGVSQSPSNKVTEKGKDVELRCDPISGHTALYWYRQSLGQGLEFLIYFQGNSAPDKSGLPSDRFSAERTGGSVSTLTIQRTQQEDSAVYLCASSLGPSGAEAFFGQGTRLTVV.

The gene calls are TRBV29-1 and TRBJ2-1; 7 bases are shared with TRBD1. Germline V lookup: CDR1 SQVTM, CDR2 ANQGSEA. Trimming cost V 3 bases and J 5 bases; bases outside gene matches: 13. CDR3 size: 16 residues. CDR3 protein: CSVEGRIKQGNNEQFF. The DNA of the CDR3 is TGCAGCGTTGAGGGTAGGATAAAACAGGGGAACAATGAGCAGTTCTTC.

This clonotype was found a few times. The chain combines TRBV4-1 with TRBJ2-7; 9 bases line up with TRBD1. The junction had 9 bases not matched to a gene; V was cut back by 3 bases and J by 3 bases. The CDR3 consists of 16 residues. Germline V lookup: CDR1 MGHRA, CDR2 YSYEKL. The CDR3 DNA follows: TGCGCCAGCAGCCATGCCGGGACAGGGTTTAGCTACGAGCAGTACTTC. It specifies CASSHAGTGFSYEQYF.

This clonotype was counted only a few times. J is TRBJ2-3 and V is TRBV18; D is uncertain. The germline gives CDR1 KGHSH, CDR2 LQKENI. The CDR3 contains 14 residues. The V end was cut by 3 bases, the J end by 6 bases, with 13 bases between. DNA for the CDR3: TGTGCCAGCTCACCCCTAATAAACGTGGATACGCAGTATTTT. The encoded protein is CASSPLINVDTQYF.

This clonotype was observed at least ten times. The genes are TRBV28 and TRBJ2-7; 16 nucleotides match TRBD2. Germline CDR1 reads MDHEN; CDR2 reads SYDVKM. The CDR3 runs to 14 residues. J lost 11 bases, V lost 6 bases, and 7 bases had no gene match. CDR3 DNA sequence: TGTGCCAGCAGAAATACCGGGACTAGCGGGAGGGAGTACTTC. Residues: CASRNTGTSGREYF.